The TCR beta chain under discussion was sequenced for a study of T cell responses to AZD1222 COVID-19 vaccine (dated by TCRdb to the early 2020s). Looking at the study overall: TCR sequencing covered fewer than 250 trial participants: roughly 200 given two doses of AZD1222 and approximately 26 given two doses of MenACWY control vaccine. Enrollment into the trials was organized by age into subgroups of 18-55, 56-69 and 70-plus years, and those subgroups contained about 160, 30 and 59 TCR-sequenced participants, respectively. What the authors observed across the whole study: The 56-69-year group was small, and its depth increase did not reach significance, likely because of low power. Reportedly, almost half of the unique spike-specific TCRs recognized epitopes lying outside the regions that are mutated in the B.1.351 and B.1.1.7 variants. A significant rise in spike-specific TCR breadth and depth was observed after two AZD1222 doses relative to day 0 and relative to MenACWY recipients. No day 14 peak-response samples were available, so repertoires were characterized only after the peak T cell response. Only a handful of AZD1222 recipients were SARS-CoV-2 seropositive at baseline, limiting conclusions about previously exposed vaccinees. The vaccine-associated CD4 TCRs covered the entire spike protein, and the dominant responses fell in regions 160-218 and 743-854. Most participants were white British and females outnumbered males, and the authors suggested that clonal diversity may have been underestimated.

The CDR3 starts with the cysteine, ends with the phenylalanine, and has 15 residues. Only the CDR3 part of the read is kept: 45 bases, read in frame from the first base. Between the V and J ends, shortened by 0 bases and 7 bases respectively, the junction contains 11 bases. According to the germline V gene, CDR1 reads SGHRS and CDR2 reads YFSETQ. This clone was found a few times. Its antigen remains unidentified. Base-call qualities are not available, and no considerably larger clone is one nucleotide away. What the time point label conveys for this sample: about 28 days (+/-7) after the second vaccine dose. AZD1222 recipients given second doses at about 4 weeks or at about 12 weeks were pooled, since spike-specific TCR depth and breadth were not found to differ between the two schedules. The vaccinee samples were drawn from two UK trials, COV001 and COV002, one of which was a single-blind randomized controlled phase 2/3 trial testing AZD1222 (ChAdOx1 nCoV-19) in healthy adults. For TCRbeta chain sequencing, PBMC samples from trial participants were taken at day 0 and at day 28 after the second dose.

The CDR3 regions of human TCRbeta chains were subjected to immunosequencing. The authors' pipeline ran thus. TCRs in the repertoires were matched against a reference library of SARS-CoV-2-specific TCRs that had been generated with the MIRA antigen-specificity platform. Breadth was defined as the fraction of unique TCRs that were SARS-CoV-2-associated, and depth was defined as the fraction of total T cells that were SARS-CoV-2-associated. Using the MIRA data, every spike-specific TCR was mapped to the spike region that the TCR reacted to and assigned to either a CD4 or a CD8 class. Log10-transformed breadth and depth values were compared by one-way ANOVA with Sidak's multiple comparisons tests. The immuneACCESS repertoire file appears here via TCRdb, limited to in-frame rearrangements. These files lack a portion of the clones; in checked studies, under half of the deficit traces to unresolved V genes, and the cause of the others is not known. V and J calls and clone size are those listed in that table; D and trimming were worked out from the DNA. The sample has tens of thousands of clones on record, approximately 88% of them singletons. The ten largest clones take up 4% to 5% of the sample.

The chain employs TRBV5-1 and TRBJ1-6; tentative D gene TRBD1, with 5 bases matching. Sequenced here: peripheral blood, sampled 28 days after the second AZD1222 dose. The sequence derives from an adult who received the AZD1222 COVID-19 vaccine. CDR3 protein: CASSLGQRTNSPLHF. At the DNA level, the sequence is TGCGCCAGCAGCTTGGGACAGCGAACGAATTCACCCCTCCACTTT.